What follows is one T cell receptor beta chain and its context. Its antigen is undetermined. Other nucleotide sequences in the sample specify the same CDR3. This entry comes from a study of shared clonotypes between healthy human individuals. Germline V gene data show CDR1 as SGDLS and CDR2 as YYNGEE. The CDR3 consists of 13 residues. The germline V and J ends were trimmed by 0 bases and 1 base, with 3 bases remaining between them. Sequencing used immunoSEQ multiplex PCR; TCRdb keeps in-frame clones, though not all of them. The repertoire holds about a million clones, with 70% to 85% as singletons. Findings and caveats of the study: Generally, estimated richness proved larger in naive subsets than it did in memory subsets. Some naive CD4 clonotypes, around 4.7%, turned up in common across several donors.

The chain joins TRBV9 to TRBJ2-3; D not certain. Material for sequencing was memory CD4+ T cells from PBMCs. Noted subset: CD45RA-negative fraction. This sequence was found in a man between 18 and 35 years old in good health. Some clones in this sample may be carry-over from other donors' samples. The CDR3 DNA follows: TGTGCCAGCAGCGTAGATCGCACAGATACGCAGTATTTT. Translation: CASSVDRTDTQYF.